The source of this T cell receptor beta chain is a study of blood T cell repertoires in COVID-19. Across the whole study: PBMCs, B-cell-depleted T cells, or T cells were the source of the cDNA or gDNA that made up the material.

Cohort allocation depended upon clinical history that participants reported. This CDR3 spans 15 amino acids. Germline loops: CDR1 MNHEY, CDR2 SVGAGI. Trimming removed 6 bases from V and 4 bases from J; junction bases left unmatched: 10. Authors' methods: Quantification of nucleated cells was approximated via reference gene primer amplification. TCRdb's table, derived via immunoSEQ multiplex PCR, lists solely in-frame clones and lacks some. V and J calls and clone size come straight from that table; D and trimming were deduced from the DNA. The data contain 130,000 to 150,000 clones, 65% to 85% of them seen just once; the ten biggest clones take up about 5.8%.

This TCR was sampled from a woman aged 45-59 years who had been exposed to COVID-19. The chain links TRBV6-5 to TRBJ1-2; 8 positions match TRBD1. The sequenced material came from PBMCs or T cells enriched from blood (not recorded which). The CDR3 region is CASSQQGAGSYGYTF. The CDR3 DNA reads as TGTGCCAGCAGCCAGCAGGGGGCTGGGAGCTATGGCTACACCTTC.